Here is one T cell receptor beta chain with its context. This specimen belongs to a study of blood T cell repertoires in COVID-19. Study at large: Spain, Italy and the United States supplied samples that represented acute and convalescent COVID-19.

Germline assignment: CDR1 GTSNPN and CDR2 SVGIG (reference sequence). CDR3 length: 15 amino acids. Trimming took 2 bases from V and 6 from J; bases not matched to a gene: 7. Per the authors' pipeline: Estimated nucleated cell counts came from reference gene primer amplification. Some clones are missing from TCRdb's copy, which holds only in-frame ones; the method was immunoSEQ multiplex PCR. V and J calls and clone size are as listed in that table; D and trimming were resolved from the DNA. This table has roughly 290,000 clones, around 87% appearing once. This clonotype originated in a woman between 50 and 59 years old who had recovered from COVID-19. The sample comprised peripheral blood. The chain employs TRBV30 and TRBJ1-5; 10 positions agree with TRBD1. The CDR3 DNA reads TGTGCCTGGAGTACCCCGGGACAGGGGTTTCAGCCCCAGCATTTT. This codes for CAWSTPGQGFQPQHF.